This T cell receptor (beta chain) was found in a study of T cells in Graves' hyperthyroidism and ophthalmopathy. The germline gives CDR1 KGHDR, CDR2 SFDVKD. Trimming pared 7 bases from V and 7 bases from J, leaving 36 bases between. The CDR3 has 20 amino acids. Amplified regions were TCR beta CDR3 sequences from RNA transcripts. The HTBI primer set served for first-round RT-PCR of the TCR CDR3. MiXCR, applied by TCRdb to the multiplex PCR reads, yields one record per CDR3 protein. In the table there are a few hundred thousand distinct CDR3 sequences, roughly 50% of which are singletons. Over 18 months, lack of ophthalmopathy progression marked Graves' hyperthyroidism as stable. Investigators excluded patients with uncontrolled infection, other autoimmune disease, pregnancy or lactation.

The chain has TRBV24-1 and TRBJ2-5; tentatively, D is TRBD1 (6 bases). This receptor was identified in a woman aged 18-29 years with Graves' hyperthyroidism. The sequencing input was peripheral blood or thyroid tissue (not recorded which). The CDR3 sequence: CATSRGEDRSQETSYWTQYF. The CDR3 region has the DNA TGTGCCACCAGCCGCGGCGAAGACAGGAGCCAAGAAACTAGTTATTGGACCCAGTACTTC.